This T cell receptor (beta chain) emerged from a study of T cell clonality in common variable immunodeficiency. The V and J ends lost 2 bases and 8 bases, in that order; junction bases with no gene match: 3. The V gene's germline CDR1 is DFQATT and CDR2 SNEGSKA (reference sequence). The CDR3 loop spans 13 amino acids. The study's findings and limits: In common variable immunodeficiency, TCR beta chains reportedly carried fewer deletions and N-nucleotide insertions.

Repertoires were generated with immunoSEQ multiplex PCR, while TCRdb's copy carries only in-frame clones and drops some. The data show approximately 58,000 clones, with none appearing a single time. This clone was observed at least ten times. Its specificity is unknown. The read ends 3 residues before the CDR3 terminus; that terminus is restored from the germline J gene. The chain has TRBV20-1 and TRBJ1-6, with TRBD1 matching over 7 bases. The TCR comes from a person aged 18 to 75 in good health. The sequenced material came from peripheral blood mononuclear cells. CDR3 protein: CSARLGGDSPLHF. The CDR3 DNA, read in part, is TGCAGTGCTAGATTAGGGGGCGATTCACCC.